The entry that follows covers one T cell receptor beta chain sequence. The data were taken from a study of Ad26.COV2.S vaccination and SARS-CoV-2 variants. The treatment here: some 20 received Ad26.COV2.S at low or high dose, single or two shots; several received placebo; per-sample allocation not given. Sample collection was performed on day 63 after the first vaccine or placebo injection. Per the germline V gene, CDR1 is SGHRS and CDR2 is YFSETQ. The CDR3 length is 15 residues. Trimming cost V 4 bases and J 1 base; bases outside gene matches: 5. Profiled with immunoSEQ multiplex PCR; TCRdb holds only in-frame clones, not every one. The sample has approximately 300,000 clones, just over 85% seen once.

The source was peripheral blood, collected in a trial of Ad26.COV2.S vaccine versus placebo. This receptor was identified in a person between 18 and 60 years old who received the Ad26.COV2.S COVID-19 vaccine or a placebo. This chain connects TRBV5-1 to TRBJ1-2; 9 nucleotides match TRBD1. CDR3 coding DNA: TGCGCCAGCAGCCCAAACAGGGGGCGTAACTATGGCTACACCTTC. Translation gives CASSPNRGRNYGYTF.